This section outlines one T cell receptor (beta chain) sequence together with its context. The antigen is not known. Through a sample-barcoded 5' primer and a J-beta primer mix, a second PCR was run for roughly 7 to 12 cycles. A template-switch adaptor that had 12 random nucleotides put a tag on each cDNA molecule. TCRdb passed the 5' RACE reads through MiXCR, listing each CDR3 protein once. The profile shows approximately 360,000 distinct CDR3 sequences, approximately 51% of them singletons. These data are taken from a study of blood T cells in healthy people across ages. Per germline, CDR1 LGHDT and CDR2 YNNKEL (reference sequence). CDR3 length equals 16 residues. Regarding the study as a whole: The study found TCR beta diversity correlated strongly with naive T cell percentage.

This chain links TRBV3-1 with TRBJ2-4, with TRBD2 matching over 8 bases. The J call is doubtful: the DNA matches TRBJ2-7 better. The TCR originated in a man aged 55 to 70 in good health. Sequenced sample: blood. Written as DNA, the CDR3 is TGTGCCAGCAGCCCCTACCTACTAGCGGCAGCCTACGAGCAGTACTTC. Residues: CASSPYLLAAAYEQYF.